The following is a TCR beta chain sequence with its context. Its target is not known. During the collection period, no donor immune events like infections were recorded. The sample is drawn from a study of identifying expanded T cells in peripheral blood. General study findings and limits: Differentially abundant clones: about 1.2 between replicates, 15 to 17 at roughly 13 days, 19 to 20 at four. Variance in clone template counts between approximately 2-week samples significantly increased with total template count across all healthy donors.

Profiling relied on immunoSEQ multiplex PCR, and the TCRdb table lists in-frame clones only, not all of them. The data show 45,000 to 60,000 clones, over 75% seen once. Germline V gives CDR1 SQVTM, CDR2 ANQGSEA. V lost 5 bases and J lost 4, with 11 bases in between. The CDR3 is 12 amino acids. V is TRBV29-1 and J is TRBJ1-2; perhaps TRBD1 as D (5 bases). The sample comprised blood. The sequence derives from a person between 18 and 70 years old in good health. The CDR3 region has the DNA TGCAGCGTTACCAGCAGGGCCTATGGCTACACCTTC. It codes for CSVTSRAYGYTF.